This T cell receptor (beta chain) was profiled in a study of blood T cell repertoires in COVID-19. Study-wide context: Samples of COVID-19 (acute and convalescent) were obtained from the United States, Italy and Spain. Sources were T cells, B-cell-depleted T cells, or PBMCs; the material itself was cDNA or gDNA.

Study processing details: Reference gene primers were amplified, and this amplification served to estimate nucleated cell counts. Method: immunoSEQ multiplex PCR; TCRdb's copy keeps in-frame clones and lacks some. That table furnishes V, J and clone size, whereas the DNA furnished D and trimming. Of 200,000 to 250,000 clones in the sample, more than 70% were seen once. This CDR3 comprises 12 residues. The V end lost 7 bases, the J end lost 2 bases, and 9 bases lay between the germline ends. Looked up from germline, CDR1 is GTSNPN and CDR2 is SVGIG (reference sequence). The chain joins TRBV30 to TRBJ1-5; no clear D gene. The sample consisted of peripheral blood. The sequence derives from a woman aged 60-75 years with acute or convalescent COVID-19. The CDR3 spells CALDMGNQPQHF. The CDR3 DNA sequence: TGTGCCTTAGATATGGGCAATCAGCCCCAGCATTTT.